This T cell receptor (beta chain) derives from a study of T cell responses to AZD1222 COVID-19 vaccine. Study summary: Pooled samples include second doses given at about 4 or 12 weeks.

Data came from immunoSEQ multiplex PCR; TCRdb stores just in-frame clones and leaves some out. The table shows about 150,000 clones, with approximately 83% occurring only once. Study-level points and caveats: Elevations in Spike-specific TCR breadth and depth followed administration of two AZD1222 doses.

Details on this clone: The antigen is not known.

This specimen was peripheral blood, taken on day 0 of AZD1222 vaccination. The receptor was derived from an adult in good health.

CDR3 protein: CASSEGSSGASYEQYF. The CDR3 nucleotides are TGTGCCAGCAGTGAAGGCAGTAGCGGGGCATCCTACGAGCAGTACTTC. This chain joins TRBV6-1 and TRBJ2-7; the match to TRBD2 covers 8 bases. Germline CDR1 and CDR2: MNHNS and SASEGT. V shed 1 base, J shed 1 base, and the junction held 6 bases outside the gene matches. The CDR3 loop spans 16 amino acids.